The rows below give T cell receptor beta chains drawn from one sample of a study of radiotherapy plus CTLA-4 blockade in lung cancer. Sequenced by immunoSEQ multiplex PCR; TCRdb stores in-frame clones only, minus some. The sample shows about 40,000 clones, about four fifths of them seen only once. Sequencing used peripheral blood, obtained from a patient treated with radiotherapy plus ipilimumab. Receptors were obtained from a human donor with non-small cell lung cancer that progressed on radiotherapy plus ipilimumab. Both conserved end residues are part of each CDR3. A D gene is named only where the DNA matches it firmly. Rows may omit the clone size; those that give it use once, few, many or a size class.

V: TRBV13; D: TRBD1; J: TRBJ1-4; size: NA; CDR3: CASRTGANEKLFF; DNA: TGTGCCAGCAGAACAGGGGCGAATGAAAAACTGTTTTTT
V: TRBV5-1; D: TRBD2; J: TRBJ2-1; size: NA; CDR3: CASSLTLAENNEQFF; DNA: TGCGCCAGCAGCTTGACCCTAGCGGAGAACAATGAGCAGTTCTTC
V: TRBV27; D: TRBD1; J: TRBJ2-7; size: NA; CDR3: CASSFRQGSFEQYF; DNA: TGTGCCAGCAGTTTTAGACAGGGTTCGTTCGAGCAGTACTTC
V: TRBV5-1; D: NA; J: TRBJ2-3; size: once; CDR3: CASSLQPAESTDTQYF; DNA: TGCGCCAGCAGCTTGCAGCCAGCGGAGAGCACAGATACGCAGTATTTT
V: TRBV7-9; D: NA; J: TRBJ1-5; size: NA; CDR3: CASSLGTRGNQPQHF; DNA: TGTGCCAGCAGCTTGGGTACGCGGGGCAATCAGCCCCAGCATTTT
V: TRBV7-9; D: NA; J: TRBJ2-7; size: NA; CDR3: CASSLEWGVRFGEQYF; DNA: TGTGCCAGCAGCTTAGAATGGGGGGTCCGTTTTGGGGAGCAGTACTTC
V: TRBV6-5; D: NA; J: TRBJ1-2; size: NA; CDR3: CASRGGGSSNYGYTF; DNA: TGTGCCAGCAGGGGGGGTGGCTCTTCTAACTATGGCTACACCTTC
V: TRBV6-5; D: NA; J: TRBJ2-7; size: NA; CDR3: CASSYDRFGYEQYF; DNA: TGTGCCAGCAGTTACGACAGGTTCGGGTACGAGCAGTACTTC
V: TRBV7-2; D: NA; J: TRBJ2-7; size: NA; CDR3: CASSLSLAVEGAHEQYF; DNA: TGTGCCAGCAGCTTATCCCTCGCGGTCGAAGGAGCCCACGAGCAGTACTTC
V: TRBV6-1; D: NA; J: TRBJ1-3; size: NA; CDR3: CASSEHPQSGNTIYF; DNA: TGTGCCAGCAGTGAACATCCGCAGTCCGGAAACACCATATATTTT
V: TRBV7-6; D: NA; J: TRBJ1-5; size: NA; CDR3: CASSGQPQHF; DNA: TGTGCCAGCAGTGGCCAGCCCCAGCATTTT
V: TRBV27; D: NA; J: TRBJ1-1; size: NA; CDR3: CASSQNPGANTEAFF; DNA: TGTGCCAGCAGTCAAAATCCGGGAGCGAACACTGAAGCTTTCTTT
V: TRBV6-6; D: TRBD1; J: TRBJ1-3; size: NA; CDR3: CASRPTGGGNTIYF; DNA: TGTGCCAGCAGACCTACAGGGGGTGGAAACACCATATATTTT
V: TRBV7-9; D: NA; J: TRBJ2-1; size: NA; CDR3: CASRWLNEQFF; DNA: TGTGCCTCCCGATGGCTCAATGAGCAGTTCTTC
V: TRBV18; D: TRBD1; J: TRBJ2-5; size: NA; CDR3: CASRTGQETQYF; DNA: TGTGCCAGCCGGACAGGGCAGGAGACCCAGTACTTC
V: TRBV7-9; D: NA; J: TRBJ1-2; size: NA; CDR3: CGGRTGYGYTF; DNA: TGTGGGGGGAGGACGGGGTATGGCTACACCTTC
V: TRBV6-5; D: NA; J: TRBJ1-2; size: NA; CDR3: CASSKPNTYGYTF; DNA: TGTGCCAGCAGTAAACCAAATACTTATGGCTACACCTTC
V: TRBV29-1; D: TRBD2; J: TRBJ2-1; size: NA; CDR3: CSALASSYNEQFF; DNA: TGCAGCGCACTAGCGAGCTCCTACAATGAGCAGTTCTTC
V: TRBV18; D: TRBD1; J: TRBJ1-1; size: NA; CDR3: CASSPYSRDRGLNTEAFF; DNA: TGTGCCAGCTCACCATATTCCCGGGACAGGGGATTGAACACTGAAGCTTTCTTT
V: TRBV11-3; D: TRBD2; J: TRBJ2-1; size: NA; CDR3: CASSSGLAGQIHEQFF; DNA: TGTGCCAGCAGCTCGGGACTAGCGGGGCAAATCCATGAGCAGTTCTTC
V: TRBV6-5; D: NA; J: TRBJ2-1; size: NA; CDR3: CASSYSPGESNEQFF; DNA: TGTGCCAGCAGTTACTCCCCGGGGGAATCTAATGAGCAGTTCTTC
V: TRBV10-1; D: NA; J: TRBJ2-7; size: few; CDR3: CASSAGAYEQYF; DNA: TGCGCCAGCAGTGCAGGGGCCTACGAGCAGTACTTC
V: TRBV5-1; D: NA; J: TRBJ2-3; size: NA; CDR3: CASSLGQPTSTDTQYF; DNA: TGCGCCAGCAGCTTGGGACAGCCGACTAGCACAGATACGCAGTATTTT
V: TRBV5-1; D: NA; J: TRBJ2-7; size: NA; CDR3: CASSLGAGARSEQYF; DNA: TGCGCCAGCAGCTTAGGTGCGGGGGCGCGTAGCGAGCAGTACTTC
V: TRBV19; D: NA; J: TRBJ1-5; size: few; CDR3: CASKERNQNQPQHF; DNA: TGTGCCAGTAAGGAGAGAAATCAGAATCAGCCCCAGCATTTT
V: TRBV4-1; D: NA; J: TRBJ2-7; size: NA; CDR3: CASSQSQTVFYEQYF; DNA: TGCGCCAGCAGCCAATCTCAGACAGTATTCTACGAGCAGTACTTC
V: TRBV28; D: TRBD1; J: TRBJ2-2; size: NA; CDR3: CASHIGTGDTGELFF; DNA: TGTGCCAGCCACATCGGGACAGGGGACACCGGGGAGCTGTTTTTT
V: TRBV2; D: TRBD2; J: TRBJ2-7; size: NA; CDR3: CASRAGTSVAEQYF; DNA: TGTGCCAGCAGAGCCGGGACTAGTGTGGCCGAGCAGTACTTC
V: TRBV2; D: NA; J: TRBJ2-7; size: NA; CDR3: CASSGASSTTYEQYF; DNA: TGTGCCAGCAGTGGGGCGTCTAGCACGACTTACGAGCAGTACTTC
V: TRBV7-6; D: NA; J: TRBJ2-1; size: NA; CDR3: CASSLGGGAGYNEQFF; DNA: TGTGCCAGCAGCTTAGGTGGCGGGGCGGGCTACAATGAGCAGTTCTTC
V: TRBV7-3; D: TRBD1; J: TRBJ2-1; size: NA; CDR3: CASSLIGTGTYNEQFF; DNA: TGTGCCAGCAGCTTAATCGGGACAGGGACCTACAATGAGCAGTTCTTC
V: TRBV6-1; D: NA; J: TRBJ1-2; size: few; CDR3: CASSGGPHTQANYGYTF; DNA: TGTGCCAGCAGTGGAGGGCCCCACACTCAGGCTAACTATGGCTACACCTTC
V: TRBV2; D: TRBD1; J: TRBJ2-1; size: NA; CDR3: CASSRDRGTVAVNEQFF; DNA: TGTGCCAGCAGTAGGGACAGGGGTACCGTTGCGGTGAATGAGCAGTTCTTC
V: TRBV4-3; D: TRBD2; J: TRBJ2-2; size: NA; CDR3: CASSQSGLALAHTGELFF; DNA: TGCGCCAGCAGCCAATCAGGACTAGCCTTAGCGCACACCGGGGAGCTGTTTTTT
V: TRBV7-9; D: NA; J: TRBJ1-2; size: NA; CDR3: CASSPRVGYTF; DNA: TGTGCCAGCAGCCCCAGGGTTGGCTACACCTTC
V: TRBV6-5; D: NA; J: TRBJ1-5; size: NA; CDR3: CASSSGYGNQPQHF; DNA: TGTGCCAGCAGTTCGGGGTACGGCAATCAGCCCCAGCATTTT
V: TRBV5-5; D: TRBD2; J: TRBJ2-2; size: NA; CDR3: CASSLSGGATGELFF; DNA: TGTGCCAGCAGCCTCAGCGGGGGGGCTACCGGGGAGCTGTTTTTT
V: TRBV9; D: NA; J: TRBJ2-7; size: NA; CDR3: CASSVGGDYEQYF; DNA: TGTGCCAGCAGCGTAGGAGGAGACTACGAGCAGTACTTC
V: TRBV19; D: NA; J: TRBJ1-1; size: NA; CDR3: CASSQTPNTEAFF; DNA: TGTGCCAGTAGCCAAACACCGAACACTGAAGCTTTCTTT
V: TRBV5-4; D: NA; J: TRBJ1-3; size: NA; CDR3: CASSFHLGAGNTIYF; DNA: TGTGCCAGCAGCTTTCATCTCGGGGCTGGAAACACCATATATTTT
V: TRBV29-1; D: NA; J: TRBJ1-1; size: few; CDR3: CSVDGNTEAFF; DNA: TGCAGCGTTGACGGGAACACTGAAGCTTTCTTT
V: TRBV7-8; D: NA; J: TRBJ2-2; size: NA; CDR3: CASSSIGGGPGELFF; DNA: TGTGCCAGCAGCTCCATAGGGGGGGGCCCCGGGGAGCTGTTTTTT
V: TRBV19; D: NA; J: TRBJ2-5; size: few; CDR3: CASSTGSQETQYF; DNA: TGTGCCAGTAGTACCGGGTCCCAAGAGACCCAGTACTTC
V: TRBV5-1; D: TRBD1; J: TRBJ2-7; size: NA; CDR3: CASSSSPGQAYEQYF; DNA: TGCGCCAGCAGCTCATCACCGGGACAGGCCTACGAGCAGTACTTC